One and the same sample provided the 20 T cell receptor beta chains below, sequenced in a study of PD-1 blockade in classical Hodgkin lymphoma. Each patient relapsed following autologous stem cell transplantation, and prior brentuximab vedotin exposure differed. The data were produced by immunoSEQ multiplex PCR, yet TCRdb's version contains in-frame clones alone and is incomplete. This table has more than 25,000 clones, just over 85% appearing once. Sequenced here: peripheral blood mononuclear cells (PBMCs), sampled at baseline. The receptors were sampled from a human donor with classical Hodgkin lymphoma.

The chain joins TRBV5-1 to TRBJ1-5; D is possibly TRBD1 (5 bases). The CDR3 totals 13 residues. V lost 4 bases to trimming and J lost 7 bases, with 12 bases between them. Germline V gives CDR1 SGHRS, CDR2 YFSETQ. The CDR3 loop is CASSQFGDQPQHF. The CDR3 nucleotides read TGCGCCAGCAGCCAATTCGGGGACCAGCCCCAGCATTTT.

The chain combines TRBV2 with TRBJ2-5; weak D call: TRBD2 (6 bases). Trimming took 4 bases from V and 2 from J, leaving 17 bases between them. Per germline, CDR1 SNHLY and CDR2 FYNNEI. This CDR3 has 16 amino acids. The DNA for the CDR3 is TGTGCCAGCAGTGTATCTCGGGGCGCGGGACAAGAGACCCAGTACTTC. Protein sequence: CASSVSRGAGQETQYF. The whole variable domain, remainder taken from reference TRBV2 and TRBJ2-5, is EPEVTQTPSHQVTQMGQEVILRCVPISNHLYFYWYRQILGQKVEFLVSFYNNEISEKSEIFDDQFSVERPDGSNFTLKIRSTKLEDSAMYFCASSVSRGAGQETQYFGPGTRLLVL.

CDR3 loop: CASSRGSPTDTQYF. CDR3 DNA: TGTGCCAGCAGCCGTGGTTCTCCCACAGATACGCAGTATTTT. The chain combines TRBV5-4 with TRBJ2-3; no clear D gene. The CDR3 totals 14 residues. Trimming shortened V by 4 bases and J by 2 bases, and 11 bases separated the two germline ends. CDR1 and CDR2 (germline): SGHNT, YYREEE (reference sequence).

V usage is TRBV7-9 and J usage is TRBJ2-3; 7 bases fit TRBD1. The CDR3 is made up of 16 amino acids. Unmatched junction bases numbered 14, after V lost 11 bases and J lost 0 bases. Looked up from germline, CDR1 is SEHNR and CDR2 is FQNEAQ (reference sequence). CDR3 sequence: CAGMGTVMTSTDTQYF. CDR3 bases: TGTGCCGGTATGGGGACAGTAATGACTAGCACAGATACGCAGTATTTT.

V gene TRBV7-9 combines with J gene TRBJ2-5; D unclear. Germline CDR1 reads SEHNR; CDR2 reads FQNEAQ (reference sequence). The CDR3 extends over 14 amino acids. V was cut by 5 bases and J by 4 bases, with 14 bases left in between. In DNA, the CDR3 is TGTGCCAGCAGCCTAGACCGTGTTTCAGAGACCCAGTACTTC. Translated, it gives CASSLDRVSETQYF.

This clone was seen a few times. V usage is TRBV5-1 and J usage is TRBJ2-5, with 8 bases fitting TRBD2. The CDR3 is 15 residues long. CDR1 SGHRS and CDR2 YFSETQ come from the germline V gene. The V segment lost 1 base and the J segment 2 bases; nucleotides outside the gene matches: 4. The CDR3 here is CASSLSSGDQETQYF. CDR3 nucleotide sequence: TGCGCCAGCAGCTTGAGTAGCGGGGATCAAGAGACCCAGTACTTC.

V gene TRBV4-2 combines with J gene TRBJ2-3; either TRBD1 or TRBD2 may fit D (5 bases each). The CDR3 has 21 residues. Looked up from germline, CDR1 is LGHNA and CDR2 is YNFKEQ. Trimming removed 2 bases from V and 0 bases from J, with 27 bases in between. CDR3 coding DNA: TGTGCCAGCAGCCAACCCGGGACCAAGGCTACTTCGGTCACTAGCACAGATACGCAGTATTTT. It is translated as CASSQPGTKATSVTSTDTQYF.

This sequence joins TRBV7-9 and TRBJ1-4; D gene unclear. The germline CDR1 and CDR2 sequences are SEHNR and FQNEAQ (reference sequence). CDR3 length: 15 amino acids. V was cut by 1 base and J by 7 bases, with 13 bases left in between. The chain's CDR3 is CASSLDRLLSEKLFF. The CDR3 nucleotides are TGTGCCAGCAGCTTAGACAGATTACTAAGTGAAAAACTGTTTTTT.

The rearrangement joins TRBV9 to TRBJ2-2; D unclear. The length of the CDR3 is 16 residues. Trimming shortened V by 0 bases and J by 0 bases, and 9 bases separated the two germline ends. Germline-derived CDR1 and CDR2 are SGDLS and YYNGEE. CDR3 sequence (DNA): TGTGCCAGCAGCGTAGGGGCCAACGCGAACACCGGGGAGCTGTTTTTT. Amino acids: CASSVGANANTGELFF.

V and J are TRBV7-9 and TRBJ2-5; 10 bases fit TRBD2. This CDR3 has 16 residues. V shed 3 bases, J shed 2 bases, and the junction held 6 bases outside the gene matches. CDR1 is SEHNR, CDR2 FQNEAQ, per germline (reference sequence). In DNA form, the CDR3 reads TGTGCCAGCAGCTTTAGCGGGGGGAGCGTACAAGAGACCCAGTACTTC. This translates into CASSFSGGSVQETQYF.

The rearrangement links TRBV9 to TRBJ1-2; 10 nucleotides align to TRBD1. This CDR3 contains 16 residues. The ends lost 6 bases at V and 4 bases at J; junction bases unmatched: 12. Germline V gene data show CDR1 as SGDLS and CDR2 as YYNGEE. The CDR3 loop reads CASTKGGGQGFYGYTF. The CDR3 DNA sequence: TGTGCCAGCACCAAAGGAGGGGGACAGGGGTTCTATGGCTACACCTTC.

This chain uses TRBV5-1 with TRBJ1-6; D remains ambiguous. Germline lookup yields CDR1 SGHRS and CDR2 YFSETQ. Trimming took 2 bases from V and 3 from J, leaving 12 bases between them. This CDR3 has 16 amino acids. The CDR3 loop reads CASSFSNGNYNSPLHF. CDR3 nucleotides: TGCGCCAGCAGCTTTTCCAACGGCAACTATAATTCACCCCTCCACTTT.

This rearrangement joins TRBV18 to TRBJ1-1; no definite D call. CDR3 length: 14 amino acids. The germline V and J ends were trimmed by 3 bases and 12 bases, with 20 bases remaining between them. Germline CDR1 is KGHSH and CDR2 is LQKENI. CDR3: CASSPQRAAFASFF. The DNA for the CDR3 is TGTGCCAGCTCACCCCAACGGGCAGCCTTCGCCTCTTTCTTT.

This chain joins TRBV19 and TRBJ1-6; 7 nucleotides agree with TRBD1. Trimming took 2 bases from V and 10 from J; bases not matched to a gene: 5. This CDR3 contains 14 residues. Germline V CDR1 and CDR2: LNHDA, SQIVND (reference sequence). The CDR3 spells CASSIWDSPSPLHF. The CDR3 region has the DNA TGTGCCAGTAGTATATGGGACAGCCCCTCACCCCTCCACTTT.

The chain recombines TRBV6-6 with TRBJ2-2, with D unclear. The CDR3 is 15 residues long. In germline, CDR1 is MNHNY, CDR2 SVGAGI (reference sequence). Trimming pared 5 bases from V and 0 bases from J, leaving 10 bases between. CDR3 DNA: TGTGCCAGCAGTGACCCGATTGCGAACACCGGGGAGCTGTTTTTT. As protein: CASSDPIANTGELFF.

The chain is built from TRBV5-1 and TRBJ2-2; D possibly corresponds to TRBD1 (6 bases). Germline V gene data show CDR1 as SGHRS and CDR2 as YFSETQ. This CDR3 has 15 amino acids. Deletions cut 7 bases from V and 0 bases from J, with 13 bases between. In DNA, the CDR3 is TGCGCCAGCGGGGGCTCAGAATCGAACACCGGGGAGCTGTTTTTT. Translating gives CASGGSESNTGELFF.

The chain recombines TRBV7-9 with TRBJ2-7; perhaps D is TRBD1 or TRBD2 (6 bases each). The CDR3 consists of 15 residues. Germline V gives CDR1 SEHNR, CDR2 FQNEAQ (reference sequence). With 0 bases removed from V and 0 bases from J, the gap between germline ends came to 9 bases. For the CDR3, the DNA is TGTGCCAGCAGCTTAGCGGCGGGACACTCCTACGAGCAGTACTTC. Translation gives CASSLAAGHSYEQYF.

The rearrangement links TRBV18 to TRBJ1-1, with 7 bases that match TRBD1. CDR3 length: 13 amino acids. Trimming at V came to 8 bases and at J to 2 bases, leaving 5 bases not matched to a gene. Germline V CDR1 and CDR2: KGHSH, LQKENI. CDR3 region: CASHGTVNTEAFF. DNA for the CDR3: TGTGCCAGCCACGGGACAGTCAACACTGAAGCTTTCTTT.

The chain links TRBV28 to TRBJ2-7; TRBD1 matches 10 bases. J lost 4 bases, V lost 6 bases, and 9 bases had no gene match. CDR3 length equals 15 residues. Germline values: CDR1 MDHEN, CDR2 SYDVKM. CDR3 loop: CASSIPGQGSYEQYF. CDR3 in DNA: TGTGCCAGCAGCATCCCGGGACAGGGGAGTTACGAGCAGTACTTC. Full variable domain (missing parts from reference TRBV28 and TRBJ2-7): DVKVTQSSRYLVKRTGEKVFLECVQDMDHENMFWYRQDPGLGLRLIYFSYDVKMKEKGDIPEGYSVSREKKERFSLILESASTNQTSMYLCASSIPGQGSYEQYFGPGTRLTVT.

The genes are TRBV5-1 and TRBJ2-6, with 7 bases identical to TRBD1. The V gene's germline CDR1 is SGHRS and CDR2 YFSETQ. Trimming took 4 bases from V and 4 from J; bases not matched to a gene: 5. This CDR3 comprises 15 residues. The CDR3 here is CASSTTGAGANVLTF. CDR3 bases: TGCGCCAGCAGCACCACAGGGGCCGGGGCCAACGTCCTGACTTTC.